This TCR beta chain was sequenced during a study of blood T cell repertoires in COVID-19. Study overall: Specimens from acute and convalescent COVID-19 originated in the United States, Italy and Spain.

Measured with immunoSEQ multiplex PCR; TCRdb has only the in-frame clones, and not every one. The data hold some 90,000 clones, with about two thirds observed a single time. Germline CDR1 and CDR2: LNHDA and SQIVND (reference sequence). The CDR3 length is 15 residues. V dropped 5 bases and J dropped 2 bases, with 13 bases sitting between them. The chain links TRBV19 to TRBJ1-5; weak D call: TRBD1 (5 bases). The sequencing sample was made of peripheral blood. The sequence was obtained from a woman aged 55 to 70 in a cohort sampled during active or convalescent COVID-19. The chain's CDR3 is CASSLQDIGNQPQHF. In nucleotides, the CDR3 is TGTGCCAGTAGTCTACAGGACATTGGCAATCAGCCCCAGCATTTT.